The next 8 T cell receptor beta chains were all read from a single sample in a study of T cell responses to AZD1222 COVID-19 vaccine. The table came from immunoSEQ multiplex PCR; TCRdb's copy has only in-frame clones and leaves some out. In the table there are about 200,000 clones, around 94% of which are singletons. The sample in question was peripheral blood, obtained 28 days after the second dose of the MenACWY control vaccine. All receptors come from an adult who received the MenACWY meningococcal vaccine as a control.

The rearrangement links TRBV9 to TRBJ1-2, with TRBD1 matching over 7 bases. The germline V gene has CDR1 SGDLS and CDR2 YYNGEE. J gave up 0 bases and V 3 bases, and 8 bases lay outside the gene matches. There are 16 residues in the CDR3. The CDR3 DNA sequence: TGTGCCAGCAGCGAACTTCGGACAGGAGCTAACTATGGCTACACCTTC. Translated: CASSELRTGANYGYTF.

This chain links TRBV10-3 with TRBJ1-4, with D uncertain. The V and J ends lost 7 bases and 0 bases respectively, with 12 bases between them. Germline loops: CDR1 ENHRY, CDR2 SYGVKD. The CDR3 spans 15 residues. CDR3 nucleotides: TGTGCCATCAAGGCGGGAGAAGCAACTAATGAAAAACTGTTTTTT. It encodes CAIKAGEATNEKLFF.

This sequence joins TRBV7-8 and TRBJ2-7; TRBD2 matches 11 bases. The length of the CDR3 is 16 residues. Germline V gene sequence: CDR1 SGHVS, CDR2 FQNEAQ. Germline trimming cut 3 bases from V and 6 bases from J; bases unmatched to any gene: 10. The CDR3 region is CASSFPLAGGGGEQYF. The CDR3 DNA sequence: TGTGCCAGCAGCTTCCCCCTAGCGGGAGGAGGGGGCGAGCAGTACTTC.

The CDR3 reads CASRPGGSQPQHF. CDR3 coding DNA: TGTGCCAGCAGACCAGGGGGCAGTCAGCCCCAGCATTTT. This chain connects TRBV12-3 or TRBV12-4 to TRBJ1-5, with 8 bases matching TRBD1. The V and J ends lost 6 bases and 6 bases, in that order; junction bases with no gene match: 4. The CDR3 totals 13 residues.

The chain has TRBV6-2 or TRBV6-3 and TRBJ1-6; D not resolved. With 0 bases removed from V and 10 bases from J, the gap between germline ends came to 7 bases. This CDR3 is built from 13 residues. The germline gives CDR1 MNHEY, CDR2 SVGEGT. The DNA of the CDR3 is TGTGCCAGCAGTTACTCCACACGCTCACCCCTCCACTTT. It translates to CASSYSTRSPLHF.

V gene TRBV11-3 combines with J gene TRBJ2-1; 13 bases match TRBD2. CDR3 length: 15 amino acids. J lost 9 bases, V lost 5 bases, and 7 bases had no gene match. Germline V gives CDR1 SGHNT, CDR2 YENEEA. Here the CDR3 reads CASSARTSGSGEQFF. DNA for the CDR3: TGTGCCAGCAGCGCCCGGACTAGCGGGAGTGGTGAGCAGTTCTTC.

This chain joins TRBV9 and TRBJ2-1; 9 nucleotides line up with TRBD2. Germline assignment: CDR1 SGDLS and CDR2 YYNGEE. The CDR3 consists of 16 residues. V lost 7 bases, J lost 1 base, and 9 bases stayed unmatched. CDR3 sequence reads: CASSWTSVPSYNEQFF. CDR3 in DNA: TGTGCCAGCTCGTGGACTAGCGTCCCATCCTACAATGAGCAGTTCTTC.

This chain connects TRBV5-1 to TRBJ2-1; weak D call: TRBD1 (6 bases). The V gene lost 3 bases and the J gene lost 6 bases, with 16 bases spanning the gap. CDR3 length equals 15 residues. In germline, CDR1 is SGHRS, CDR2 YFSETQ. In DNA, the CDR3 is TGCGCCAGCAGCTCTCCGGGACACCCCCGCAATGAGCAGTTCTTC. It is translated as CASSSPGHPRNEQFF.